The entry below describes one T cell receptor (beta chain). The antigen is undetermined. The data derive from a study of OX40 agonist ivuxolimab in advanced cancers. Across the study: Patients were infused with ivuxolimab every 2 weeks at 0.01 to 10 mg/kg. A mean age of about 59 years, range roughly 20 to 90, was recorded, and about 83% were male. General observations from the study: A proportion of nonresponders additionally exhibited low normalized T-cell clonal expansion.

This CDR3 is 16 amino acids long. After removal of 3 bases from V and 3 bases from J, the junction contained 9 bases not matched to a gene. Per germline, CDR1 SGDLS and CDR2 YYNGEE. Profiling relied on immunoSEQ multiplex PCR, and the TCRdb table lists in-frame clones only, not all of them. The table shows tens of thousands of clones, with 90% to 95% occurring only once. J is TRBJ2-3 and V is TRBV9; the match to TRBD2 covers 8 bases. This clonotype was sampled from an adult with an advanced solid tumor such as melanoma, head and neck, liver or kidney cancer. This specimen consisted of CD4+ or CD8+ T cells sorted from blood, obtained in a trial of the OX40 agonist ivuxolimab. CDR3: CASSAWTGGRTDTQYF. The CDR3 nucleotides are TGTGCCAGCAGCGCCTGGACTGGCGGGAGGACAGATACGCAGTATTTT.